Below, 27 T cell receptor beta chains from the same sample are listed, as sequenced in a study of T cell repertoires in cytomegalovirus infection. From the reads, TCRdb called clonotypes with MiXCR, one entry per CDR3 protein. The sample records 450,000 to 650,000 distinct CDR3 sequences, approximately 40% being singletons. No antigens are known for them. The starting material was cultured PBMCs, obtained from culture after CMV antigen stimulation. The source is a human donor in good health (CMV status not recorded). Some clones in this sample may be carry-over from other donors' samples.

The chain carries TRBV20-1 and TRBJ2-1, with 7 bases matching TRBD1. Looked up from germline, CDR1 is DFQATT and CDR2 is SNEGSKA (reference sequence). CDR3 length: 16 residues. The V and J ends lost 3 bases and 0 bases, in that order; junction bases with no gene match: 8. Here the CDR3 DNA reads TGCAGTGCTAGGGACTCTTCAGGGGGCTCCTACAATGAGCAGTTCTTC. It codes for CSARDSSGGSYNEQFF.

The gene calls are TRBV10-3 and TRBJ1-4; D is unclear. The CDR3 sequence is 13 residues long. V lost 6 bases to trimming and J lost 7 bases, with 12 bases between them. Per germline, CDR1 ENHRY and CDR2 SYGVKD. The CDR3 region is CAIRGSEAEKLFF. CDR3 DNA sequence: TGTGCCATCAGAGGGTCGGAGGCTGAAAAACTGTTTTTT.

This clonotype came up a few times. The chain has TRBV25-1 and TRBJ2-1, with D unclear. Trimming removed 5 bases from V and 10 bases from J, with 15 bases in between. This CDR3 contains 13 residues. Germline CDR1 MGHDK, CDR2 SYGVNS. DNA for the CDR3: TGTGCCAGCAGTCAAGTTGGGCTGGACGAGCAGTTCTTC. The encoded protein is CASSQVGLDEQFF.

This chain connects TRBV10-3 to TRBJ2-5; D tentatively reads TRBD1 or TRBD2 (6 bases each). The germline CDR1 and CDR2 sequences are ENHRY and SYGVKD. The V end lost 6 bases, the J end lost 2 bases, and 16 bases lay between the germline ends. CDR3 length: 15 amino acids. CDR3 DNA sequence: TGTGCCATCAGATTAGGAGGAGGGGGGCAAGAGACCCAGTACTTC. Its translation is CAIRLGGGGQETQYF.

This clonotype was found a few times. V and J are TRBV14 and TRBJ1-1; perhaps TRBD1 as D (5 bases). The V gene lost 1 base and the J gene lost 3 bases, with 12 bases spanning the gap. This CDR3 has 15 amino acids. The germline gives CDR1 SGHDN, CDR2 FVKESK. The CDR3 loop reads CASSQAGTLDTEAFF. CDR3 nucleotide sequence: TGTGCCAGCAGCCAAGCCGGGACCTTGGACACTGAAGCTTTCTTT.

V usage is TRBV5-1 and J usage is TRBJ2-2; unclear D gene. Trimming pared 2 bases from V and 7 bases from J, leaving 15 bases between. The CDR3 spans 15 residues. Per the germline V gene, CDR1 is SGHRS and CDR2 is YFSETQ. The CDR3 nucleotides are TGCGCCAGCAGCTTCACTACAACAACGGGCGGGGAGCTGTTTTTT. It encodes CASSFTTTTGGELFF.

This chain connects TRBV12-3 or TRBV12-4 to TRBJ2-7; D possibly corresponds to TRBD1 (6 bases). The CDR3 has 14 residues. The V gene lost 4 bases and the J gene lost 3 bases, with 13 bases spanning the gap. The CDR3 sequence: CASSWRGQHYEQYF. The CDR3 region has the DNA TGTGCCAGCAGTTGGAGAGGACAGCACTACGAGCAGTACTTC.

The sample holds a few counts of this clonotype. The chain combines TRBV25-1 with TRBJ2-7, with 9 bases matching TRBD1. The germline V gene encodes CDR1 MGHDK and CDR2 SYGVNS. The CDR3 spans 15 residues. Trimming at V came to 2 bases and at J to 1 base, leaving 3 bases not matched to a gene. The CDR3 spells CASSEPGTGSYEQYF. The DNA for the CDR3 is TGTGCCAGCAGTGAACCCGGGACAGGGTCCTACGAGCAGTACTTC.

This clonotype was seen a few times. Relative to the germline gene, one junction end is altered; a read error may explain this. This chain links TRBV4-1 with TRBJ2-4, with D maybe TRBD2 (7 bases). The CDR3 runs to 13 residues. The germline CDR1 and CDR2 sequences are MGHRA and YSYEKL. CDR3 nucleotides: TGTGCCAGCAGCCAAGAGAGGGGGGGCATTCAGTACTTC. It codes for CASSQERGGIQYF.

There are a few counts of this clonotype. J is TRBJ2-3 and V is TRBV7-2; a possible D gene is TRBD2 (6 bases). CDR1 and CDR2 (germline): SGHTA, FQGNSA. V lost 3 bases, J lost 7 bases, and 14 bases lay in between. This CDR3 is 14 amino acids long. The CDR3 coding sequence is TGTGCCAGCAGCTTTCAGTCGCTAGCGTATACGCAGTATTTT. Translated, it gives CASSFQSLAYTQYF.

The chain has TRBV3-1 and TRBJ2-5, with TRBD2 matching over 9 bases. The CDR3 totals 16 residues. Germline loops: CDR1 LGHDT, CDR2 YNNKEL (reference sequence). Trimming cost V 3 bases and J 5 bases; bases outside gene matches: 10. DNA of the CDR3: TGTGCCAGCAGCCAGTCCTTTAGCGGGAGAGGGGAGACCCAGTACTTC. Protein: CASSQSFSGRGETQYF.

The table lists this clonotype with a few counts. The chain couples TRBV28 to TRBJ2-7; 11 positions match TRBD1. This CDR3 spans 15 amino acids. The junction had 10 bases not matched to a gene; V was cut back by 8 bases and J by 4 bases. Germline V gives CDR1 MDHEN, CDR2 SYDVKM. The CDR3 DNA sequence: TGTGCCAGCTGGGGACAGGGGGTCATTCGGTACGAGCAGTACTTC. This translates into CASWGQGVIRYEQYF.

V usage is TRBV7-2 and J usage is TRBJ1-6, with a weak D call TRBD1 (5 bases). The CDR3 sequence is 14 residues long. Germline CDR1 is SGHTA and CDR2 is FQGNSA. V was trimmed by 7 bases and J by 7 bases, leaving 14 bases between them. The CDR3 spells CASKPTAGNSPLHF. The CDR3 bases are TGTGCCAGCAAACCGACAGCCGGGAATTCACCCCTCCACTTT.

V is TRBV12-3 or TRBV12-4 and J is TRBJ1-2; D unclear. The CDR3 runs 17 residues. Trimming left V 3 bases short and J 1 base short, with 18 bases between. CDR3 residues: CASSFRAGKLNNYGYTF. The CDR3 DNA reads as TGTGCCAGCAGTTTTAGGGCAGGCAAACTCAATAACTATGGCTACACCTTC.

The table lists this clonotype with many counts. The chain carries TRBV14 and TRBJ1-1; no clear D gene. The CDR3 loop spans 12 amino acids. The V end was cut by 3 bases, the J end by 3 bases, with 5 bases between. The germline V gene has CDR1 SGHDN and CDR2 FVKESK. Here the CDR3 DNA reads TGTGCCAGCAGCCAGGGGTACACTGAAGCTTTCTTT. This encodes CASSQGYTEAFF.

The chain combines TRBV15 with TRBJ2-5; D may correspond to TRBD1 or TRBD2 (5 bases each). CDR1 LNHNV and CDR2 YYDKDF come from the germline V gene (reference sequence). The CDR3 runs to 15 residues. The V and J ends lost 1 base and 0 bases respectively, with 9 bases between them. The CDR3 region is CATSRAPGHQETQYF. DNA for the CDR3: TGTGCCACCAGCAGAGCGCCGGGACACCAAGAGACCCAGTACTTC.

This clonotype was detected a few times. J is TRBJ1-2 and V is TRBV20-1, with unresolved D. Trimming removed 0 bases from V and 8 bases from J, with 7 bases in between. CDR1 is DFQATT and CDR2 is SNEGSKA in the germline V gene (reference sequence). The CDR3 has 11 amino acids. The CDR3 here is CSARDHRGYTF. The CDR3 DNA reads TGCAGTGCTAGAGATCATCGAGGCTACACCTTC.

The CDR3 loop reads CSASRLAGVYNEQFF. In nucleotides, the CDR3 is TGCAGTGCTAGCCGACTAGCGGGGGTATACAATGAGCAGTTCTTC. The chain recombines TRBV20-1 with TRBJ2-1; TRBD2 matches at 12 bases. Germline CDR1 DFQATT, CDR2 SNEGSKA (reference sequence). The CDR3 consists of 15 residues. After removal of 3 bases from V and 4 bases from J, the junction contained 4 bases not matched to a gene.

This clonotype has ten or more counts. This rearrangement joins TRBV7-2 to TRBJ1-5; D might be TRBD1 (5 bases). This CDR3 has 16 amino acids. CDR1 and CDR2 (germline): SGHTA, FQGNSA. V lost 3 bases, J lost 0 bases, and 12 bases lay in between. DNA for the CDR3: TGTGCCAGCAGCTTGCGACAGCCTAATAGCAATCAGCCCCAGCATTTT. Amino acids: CASSLRQPNSNQPQHF.

Here the CDR3 DNA reads TGTGCCAGCAGGGGCCGGGACGCCGCCTACAATGAGCAGTTCTTC. It is translated as CASRGRDAAYNEQFF. This chain links TRBV6-1 with TRBJ2-1, with D perhaps TRBD1 or TRBD2 (5 bases each). From germline, CDR1 is MNHNS and CDR2 SASEGT. The V and J ends lost 6 bases and 2 bases respectively, with 14 bases between them. The CDR3 loop spans 15 amino acids.

The chain recombines TRBV12-3 or TRBV12-4 with TRBJ1-1, with D possibly TRBD1 on 6 matching bases. The CDR3 extends over 15 amino acids. Trimming cost V 4 bases and J 3 bases, with 15 bases left between them. The CDR3 nucleotides read TGTGCCAGCAGTTGGGGGGCGGGGAAGGACACTGAAGCTTTCTTT. It translates to CASSWGAGKDTEAFF.

This clonotype was counted at least ten times. This chain uses TRBV7-2 with TRBJ1-1; no firm D call. Germline V lookup: CDR1 SGHTA, CDR2 FQGNSA. This CDR3 has 13 amino acids. V was pared by 5 bases and J by 4 bases, with 11 bases between. Here the CDR3 reads CASSPGRLTEAFF. The CDR3 region has the DNA TGTGCCAGCAGCCCAGGACGGCTCACTGAAGCTTTCTTT.

The rearrangement joins TRBV7-9 to TRBJ2-4, with D perhaps TRBD2 (6 bases). V was clipped by 9 bases and J by 7 bases, with 13 bases between them. Per germline, CDR1 SEHNR and CDR2 FQNEAQ (reference sequence). The CDR3 runs to 12 residues. The CDR3 DNA sequence: TGTGCCAGTAGAGGTCGGGGGAACATTCAGTACTTC. Its translation: CASRGRGNIQYF.

The chain joins TRBV7-2 to TRBJ2-5; TRBD1 might be the D (6 bases). The germline gives CDR1 SGHTA, CDR2 FQGNSA. Trimming shortened V by 4 bases and J by 1 base, and 10 bases separated the two germline ends. This CDR3 is built from 14 residues. CDR3 in amino acids: CASSSQGIQETQYF. In DNA, the CDR3 is TGTGCCAGCAGCTCCCAGGGGATCCAAGAGACCCAGTACTTC.

V and J are TRBV10-3 and TRBJ2-5; D remains unclear. Germline CDR1 ENHRY, CDR2 SYGVKD. This CDR3 region has 15 residues. The ends were cut back, 3 bases at V and 7 bases at J, with 18 bases in the middle. This chain's CDR3 is CAISDYRDGGGTQYF. The CDR3 region has the DNA TGTGCCATCAGTGACTATAGGGATGGCGGTGGGACCCAGTACTTC.

The J gene is TRBJ1-5, the V gene TRBV6-1; 7 bases align to TRBD1. This CDR3 region has 15 residues. The germline V gene encodes CDR1 MNHNS and CDR2 SASEGT. Trimming cost V 6 bases and J 0 bases; bases outside gene matches: 5. The chain's CDR3 is CASRDRPDSNQPQHF. As DNA, the CDR3 is TGTGCCAGCAGGGACAGGCCCGATAGCAATCAGCCCCAGCATTTT.

This clonotype was detected a few times. The V and J genes are TRBV6-2 or TRBV6-3 and TRBJ2-1; D is undetermined. Germline lookup yields CDR1 MNHEY and CDR2 SVGEGT. The CDR3 runs 14 residues. V was pared by 10 bases and J by 8 bases, with 21 bases between. This chain's CDR3 is CATGPNLMIDEQFF. The CDR3 DNA sequence: TGTGCCACCGGGCCGAATCTAATGATCGATGAGCAGTTCTTC.